These 12 T cell receptor beta chains were sequenced from one sample in a study of cytomegalovirus exposure and HLA in healthy donors. 60 Vbeta and 13 Jbeta primers were used in PCR. Assay: immunoSEQ multiplex PCR; the TCRdb copy retains only in-frame clones and omits some. The table has 150,000 to 250,000 clones, 79% seen once. The sequencing sample was made of PBMCs. The receptors originated from a woman aged 30 to 39 in good health and CMV-seropositive.

The V and J genes are TRBV30 and TRBJ2-1; 12 positions agree with TRBD2. The CDR3 covers 14 residues. The germline V gene has CDR1 GTSNPN and CDR2 SVGIG (reference sequence). The junction had 6 bases not matched to a gene; V was cut back by 4 bases and J by 8 bases. The CDR3 bases are TGTGCCTGGACGACTAGCGGGAGCCAGGATGAGCAGTTCTTC. Its protein product is CAWTTSGSQDEQFF.

The chain has TRBV20-1 and TRBJ1-2; D is unclear. Looked up from germline, CDR1 is DFQATT and CDR2 is SNEGSKA (reference sequence). This CDR3 region has 11 residues. The germline V and J ends were trimmed by 3 bases and 6 bases, with 8 bases remaining between them. In DNA, the CDR3 is TGCAGTGCTAGCGGAGGGAATGGCTACACCTTC. Translation: CSASGGNGYTF.

V is TRBV6-6 and J is TRBJ1-2; the D gene is possibly TRBD1 (5 bases). CDR1 and CDR2 (germline): MNHNY, SVGAGI (reference sequence). The CDR3 has 11 residues. The ends were cut back, 7 bases at V and 6 bases at J, with 9 bases in the middle. This chain's CDR3 is CASTREDGYTF. CDR3 sequence (DNA): TGTGCCAGCACCAGGGAGGATGGCTACACCTTC.

The gene calls are TRBV9 and TRBJ2-1; maybe TRBD2 (5 bases). This CDR3 is built from 15 residues. Germline V gives CDR1 SGDLS, CDR2 YYNGEE. V was clipped by 1 base and J by 5 bases, with 13 bases between them. DNA of the CDR3: TGTGCCAGCAGCGTAAGGCCAGCGGTGGACAATGAGCAGTTCTTC. Protein sequence: CASSVRPAVDNEQFF.

Ten or more counts support this clone. The chain has TRBV2 and TRBJ2-7; 8 bases match TRBD2. Germline trimming cut 4 bases from V and 4 bases from J; bases unmatched to any gene: 3. From germline, CDR1 is SNHLY and CDR2 FYNNEI. CDR3 length: 13 amino acids. The CDR3 loop is CASSASGSYEQYF. The CDR3 coding sequence is TGTGCCAGCAGTGCCAGCGGGAGTTACGAGCAGTACTTC.

The chain combines TRBV5-1 with TRBJ2-3; TRBD1 agrees at 9 bases. V gave up 1 base and J gave up 6 bases; unmatched junction bases: 6. Germline CDR1 reads SGHRS; CDR2 reads YFSETQ. The CDR3 covers 15 residues. The CDR3 protein is CASSLMGQGGDTQYF. Written as DNA, the CDR3 is TGCGCCAGCAGCTTGATGGGACAGGGAGGGGATACGCAGTATTTT.

This clone was observed a single time. The chain is built from TRBV6-1 and TRBJ2-3; 7 bases agree with TRBD1. V shed 6 bases and J 2 bases; nucleotides not matched to a gene: 5. CDR3 length equals 14 residues. Germline V gene sequence: CDR1 MNHNS, CDR2 SASEGT. In DNA, the CDR3 is TGTGCCAGCAGCCGGGACAGCAACACAGATACGCAGTATTTT. It is translated as CASSRDSNTDTQYF.

V gene TRBV11-2 combines with J gene TRBJ2-3; 7 bases fit TRBD2. With V trimmed by 5 bases and J by 0 bases, 8 bases remained unmatched. The CDR3 is 16 amino acids. The germline V gene encodes CDR1 SGHAT and CDR2 FQNNGV. In DNA form, the CDR3 reads TGTGCCAGCAGCCCTTTTGGGCGGGGGAGCACAGATACGCAGTATTTT. It encodes CASSPFGRGSTDTQYF.

The V call is TRBV15, the J call TRBJ2-7, with D tentatively TRBD2 (5 bases). The CDR3 has 14 amino acids. Germline lookup yields CDR1 LNHNV and CDR2 YYDKDF (reference sequence). V was clipped by 4 bases and J by 7 bases, with 17 bases between them. This CDR3 is CATSNGRAADEQYF. The DNA of the CDR3 is TGTGCCACCAGCAATGGTAGAGCGGCGGATGAGCAGTACTTC.

This clone has only a few counts. The V and J genes are TRBV5-6 and TRBJ2-7; no clear D gene. Germline-derived CDR1 and CDR2 are SGHDT and YYEEEE. Trimming left V 0 bases short and J 1 base short, with 5 bases between. The CDR3 consists of 13 residues. The CDR3 DNA reads TGTGCCAGCAGCTTGGCGGTATCCTACGAGCAGTACTTC. As protein: CASSLAVSYEQYF.

This chain links TRBV19 with TRBJ1-2; TRBD1 agrees at 7 bases. V was clipped by 5 bases and J by 3 bases; unmatched bases: 3. The CDR3 length is 13 residues. Germline V gene data show CDR1 as LNHDA and CDR2 as SQIVND (reference sequence). This CDR3 reads CASSGGTDYGYTF. CDR3 in DNA: TGTGCCAGTAGTGGCGGGACAGACTATGGCTACACCTTC.

The chain combines TRBV4-1 with TRBJ2-7, with D possibly matching TRBD2 (5 bases). CDR1 is MGHRA and CDR2 is YSYEKL in the germline V gene. V lost 7 bases and J 0 bases, leaving 13 bases between the germline ends. This CDR3 comprises 14 residues. CDR3 DNA sequence: TGCGCCAGCACAGCGGCACCGAGCTCCTACGAGCAGTACTTC. Translating it yields CASTAAPSSYEQYF.